Presented here are 6 T cell receptor beta chains from one specimen sequenced in a study of T cell responses to AZD1222 COVID-19 vaccine. TCRdb keeps only in-frame clones here, not all; method: immunoSEQ multiplex PCR. The sample lists around 99,000 clones, just over 90% seen once, with 7.5% to 9.5% in the top ten. Here the sequenced sample was peripheral blood, taken 28 days after the second AZD1222 dose. The receptors here all came from an adult who received the AZD1222 COVID-19 vaccine.

V is TRBV6-5 and J is TRBJ2-5, with a possible D match to TRBD1 (6 bases). V was trimmed by 2 bases and J by 2 bases, leaving 9 bases between them. Germline lookup yields CDR1 MNHEY and CDR2 SVGAGI. The CDR3 length is 14 residues. CDR3 nucleotides: TGTGCCAGCAGTTACGGGACACTACAAGAGACCCAGTACTTC. This gives the protein CASSYGTLQETQYF.

The chain employs TRBV28 and TRBJ1-2; a weak D match, TRBD1 (5 bases). The length of the CDR3 is 15 residues. Germline V CDR1 and CDR2: MDHEN, SYDVKM. V was shortened by 6 bases and J by 4 bases, with 18 bases between the two germline ends. The CDR3 bases are TGTGCCAGCAGCTCCAATTACGGAGGGGTCTATGGCTACACCTTC. Protein: CASSSNYGGVYGYTF.

The chain has TRBV6-6 and TRBJ1-1, with unresolved D. Germline CDR1 and CDR2: MNHNY and SVGAGI (reference sequence). The CDR3 spans 14 residues. V was trimmed by 4 bases and J by 1 base, leaving 10 bases between them. CDR3 sequence reads: CASSSPRGNTEAFF. The CDR3 DNA sequence: TGTGCCAGCAGTTCCCCCCGGGGGAACACTGAAGCTTTCTTT.

This chain uses TRBV12-3 or TRBV12-4 with TRBJ1-1, with D maybe TRBD1 (6 bases). Trimming pared 6 bases from V and 11 bases from J, leaving 13 bases between. The CDR3 has 11 amino acids. The CDR3 DNA sequence: TGTGCCAGCAGCCACAGGGATGGGGCTTTCTTT. Translating it yields CASSHRDGAFF.

The rearrangement links TRBV2 to TRBJ1-1, with 11 bases identical to TRBD1. This CDR3 is built from 16 residues. Per the germline V gene, CDR1 is SNHLY and CDR2 is FYNNEI. Trimming cost V 4 bases and J 8 bases; bases outside gene matches: 12. CDR3 loop: CASSVRFTGTGGEAFF. The CDR3 nucleotides are TGTGCCAGCAGTGTACGATTTACCGGGACAGGGGGAGAAGCTTTCTTT.

V usage is TRBV6-5 and J usage is TRBJ2-1; D remains unclear. The CDR3 has 13 residues. Trimming left V 6 bases short and J 5 bases short, with 11 bases between. Germline V gene sequence: CDR1 MNHEY, CDR2 SVGAGI. CDR3 DNA sequence: TGTGCCAGCAGAGCTCGACGGAACAATGAGCAGTTCTTC. Translating gives CASRARRNNEQFF.